Listed below are T cell receptor beta chains from one sample, sequenced in a study of T cell responses to AZD1222 COVID-19 vaccine. Generated by immunoSEQ multiplex PCR, the TCRdb table keeps only in-frame clones and is missing some. The profile shows about 180,000 clones, roughly 88% of them singletons. The sequenced sample was peripheral blood, obtained on day 0 of AZD1222 vaccination. All receptors come from an adult in good health. Both conserved end residues are part of each CDR3. D genes are given only for firm matches. Clone size is shown for a subset of rows, as once, few, many or a class of expanded clone.

size: -
D: -
V: TRBV2
J: TRBJ1-1
CDR3: CASRVSGYTEAFF
DNA: TGTGCCAGCAGGGTCTCAGGGTACACTGAAGCTTTCTTT

size: -
D: TRBD1
V: TRBV6-1
J: TRBJ2-5
CDR3: CASSEMGGQVETQYF
DNA: TGTGCCAGCAGTGAAATGGGGGGACAGGTAGAGACCCAGTACTTC

size: -
D: -
V: TRBV5-6
J: TRBJ1-5
CDR3: CASSQYQPQHF
DNA: TGTGCCAGCAGCCAATATCAGCCCCAGCATTTT

size: -
D: -
V: TRBV9
J: TRBJ2-7
CDR3: CASSVKQDLAEQYF
DNA: TGTGCCAGCAGCGTAAAACAGGATTTAGCCGAGCAGTACTTC

size: -
D: TRBD1
V: TRBV27
J: TRBJ1-5
CDR3: CASKYSQGGINQPQHF
DNA: TGTGCCAGCAAATACTCACAGGGGGGTATCAATCAGCCCCAGCATTTT

size: few
D: TRBD1
V: TRBV6-1
J: TRBJ1-1
CDR3: CASSEGQGAWTEAFF
DNA: TGTGCCAGCAGTGAGGGACAGGGGGCATGGACTGAAGCTTTCTTT

size: -
D: TRBD1
V: TRBV29-1
J: TRBJ2-1
CDR3: CSARQGEVEQFF
DNA: TGCAGCGCTCGACAGGGGGAGGTTGAGCAGTTCTTC

size: -
D: TRBD1
V: TRBV30
J: TRBJ1-1
CDR3: CAWVDREAFF
DNA: TGTGCCTGGGTGGACAGGGAAGCTTTCTTT

size: -
D: -
V: TRBV5-1
J: TRBJ2-7
CDR3: CASSWPISYEQYF
DNA: TGCGCCAGCAGCTGGCCCATCTCCTACGAGCAGTACTTC

size: -
D: -
V: TRBV12-5
J: TRBJ2-7
CDR3: CASGFGTGTYEQYF
DNA: TGTGCTAGTGGTTTCGGGACGGGGACCTACGAGCAGTACTTC

size: -
D: -
V: TRBV29-1
J: TRBJ2-2
CDR3: CSVEDYVGNGELFF
DNA: TGCAGCGTTGAAGATTACGTAGGGAACGGGGAGCTGTTTTTT

size: -
D: -
V: TRBV2
J: TRBJ2-1
CDR3: CASSGEAYNEQFF
DNA: TGTGCCAGCAGTGGGGAGGCCTACAATGAGCAGTTCTTC

size: -
D: -
V: TRBV5-6
J: TRBJ2-1
CDR3: CASSLPHNEQFF
DNA: TGTGCCAGCAGCCTTCCTCACAATGAGCAGTTCTTC

size: -
D: -
V: TRBV29-1
J: TRBJ2-7
CDR3: CSVVSTSEQYF
DNA: TGCAGCGTAGTTTCGACTAGCGAGCAGTACTTC

size: once
D: -
V: TRBV29-1
J: TRBJ1-5
CDR3: CSVEENRNQPQHF
DNA: TGCAGCGTTGAAGAAAACAGAAATCAGCCCCAGCATTTT

size: once
D: -
V: TRBV5-6
J: TRBJ2-2
CDR3: CASSLGIAGELFF
DNA: TGTGCCAGCAGCTTGGGAATAGCCGGGGAGCTGTTTTTT

size: -
D: -
V: TRBV19
J: TRBJ1-5
CDR3: CASIGWGGQPQHF
DNA: TGTGCCAGTATCGGCTGGGGGGGGCAGCCCCAGCATTTT